The present entry profiles one T cell receptor (beta chain) with its context. The target of this receptor is not known. One base away there is no much larger clone; base qualities are not given. TCRbeta CDR3 regions were amplified from genomic DNA by means of the immunoSEQ Assay, a bias-controlled multiplex PCR. As for the original processing: The number of nucleated cells in each sample was estimated by amplification of reference gene primers within the assay. To quantify the absolute abundance of each unique TCRbeta CDR3 rearrangement, sequence reads were collapsed and filtered. For each sample, productive Simpson clonality was calculated as the square root of Simpson's diversity index across productive rearrangements. In TCRdb, the immuneACCESS table is reduced to in-frame sequences with V and J assigned. These tables do not hold every clone; where another copy was compared, an unresolved V gene accounts for under half, and the others remain unexplained. The DNA gave D and trimming, while V, J and clone size come from that table. This sample gives about 88,000 clones in total; 72% of them show up just once. Roughly 25% of the sample lies in the top ten.

Collaborating institutions collected whole blood in K2EDTA tubes following their own protocols. For TCRbeta analysis, collaborators shipped samples as frozen whole blood, isolated PBMCs, or DNA extracted from either of those sample types. The CDR3 sequence holds 15 residues, the cysteine and phenylalanine included. This entry keeps only the CDR3 DNA: 45 bases, framed from base 1. V loses 3 bases, J loses 0 bases, and the germline ends lie 6 bases apart. Taken from the germline V gene, the CDR1 and CDR2 loops are ENHRY and SYGVKD. This entry is derived from a study of blood T cell repertoires in COVID-19 (dated by TCRdb to 2020 to 2021). The study in broad terms: Samples from collaborators originated in the United States, Italy and Spain and spanned both the acute and convalescent phases of COVID-19. Samples came from the ongoing ImmuneRACE study (first 160 participants) plus 1,254 subjects from 6 global collaborators. A freely available public database, intended as a resource for researchers studying the immune response to SARS-CoV-2, is where the repertoires were released. The prospective study material was composed of cDNA or gDNA derived from T cells, B-cell-depleted T cells, or PBMCs. Where available, HLA class I and class II types were taken from metadata supplied by the sample provider and were not determined by assay-based typing. The sample metadata nearly always contained a de-identified subject ID, COVID-19 status, age in years and sex. The dataset comprised deeply sampled blood TCRbeta repertoires from subjects exposed to, actively infected with, or recovered from COVID-19. Paper-wide results and their limitations: The quantity of clinical and demographic metadata differed by source and by participant and was supplied without curation.

Sample: peripheral blood. This receptor was taken from a woman aged 55-69 years in a cohort sampled during active or convalescent COVID-19. The rearrangement joined TRBV10-3 to TRBJ2-6; the D gene lacks a confident call. For the CDR3, the sequence is CAISELSSGANVLTF. The nucleotide sequence is given as TGTGCCATCAGTGAACTTAGCTCTGGGGCCAACGTCCTGACTTTC.